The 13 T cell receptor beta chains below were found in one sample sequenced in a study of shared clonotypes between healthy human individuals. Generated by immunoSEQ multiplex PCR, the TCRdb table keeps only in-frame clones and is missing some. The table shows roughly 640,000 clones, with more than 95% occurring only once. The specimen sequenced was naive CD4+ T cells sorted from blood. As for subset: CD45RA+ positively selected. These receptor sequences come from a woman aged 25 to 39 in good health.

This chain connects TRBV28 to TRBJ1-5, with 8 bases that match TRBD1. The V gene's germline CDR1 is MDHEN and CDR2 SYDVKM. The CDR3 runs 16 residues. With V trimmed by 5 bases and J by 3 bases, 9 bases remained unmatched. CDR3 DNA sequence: TGTGCCAGCAGTCGACAGGGGCCTTTTAACAATCAGCCCCAGCATTTT. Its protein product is CASSRQGPFNNQPQHF. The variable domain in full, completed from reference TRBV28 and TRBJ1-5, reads DVKVTQSSRYLVKRTGEKVFLECVQDMDHENMFWYRQDPGLGLRLIYFSYDVKMKEKGDIPEGYSVSREKKERFSLILESASTNQTSMYLCASSRQGPFNNQPQHFGDGTRLSIL.

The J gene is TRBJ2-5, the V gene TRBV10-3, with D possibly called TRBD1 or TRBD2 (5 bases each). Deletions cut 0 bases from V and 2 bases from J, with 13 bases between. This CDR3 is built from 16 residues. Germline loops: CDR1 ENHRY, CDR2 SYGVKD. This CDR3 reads CAISESPGSGQETQYF. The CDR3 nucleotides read TGTGCCATCAGTGAGTCACCAGGGTCGGGGCAAGAGACCCAGTACTTC.

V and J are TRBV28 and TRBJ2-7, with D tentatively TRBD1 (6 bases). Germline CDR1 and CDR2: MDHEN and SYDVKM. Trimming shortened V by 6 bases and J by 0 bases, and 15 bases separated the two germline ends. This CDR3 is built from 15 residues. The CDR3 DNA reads TGTGCCAGCAGGCCTAGGGGGTCTTCCTCCTACGAGCAGTACTTC. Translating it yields CASRPRGSSSYEQYF.

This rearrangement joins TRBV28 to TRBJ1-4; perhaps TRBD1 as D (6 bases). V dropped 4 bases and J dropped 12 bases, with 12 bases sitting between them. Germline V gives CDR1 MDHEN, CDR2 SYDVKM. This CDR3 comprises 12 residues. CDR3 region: CASSYLQGELFF. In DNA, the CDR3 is TGTGCCAGCAGTTATTTACAGGGCGAACTGTTTTTT.

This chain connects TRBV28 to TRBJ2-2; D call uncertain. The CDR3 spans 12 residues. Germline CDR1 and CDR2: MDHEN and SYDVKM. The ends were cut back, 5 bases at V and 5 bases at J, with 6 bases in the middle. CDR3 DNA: TGTGCCAGCAGTATCCCGACCGGGGAGCTGTTTTTT. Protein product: CASSIPTGELFF.

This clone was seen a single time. The CDR3 DNA is TGCGCCAGCAGCCAAACTAGCGGGAGCGAGCTACATGAGCAGTTCTTC. This encodes CASSQTSGSELHEQFF. This chain uses TRBV4-1 with TRBJ2-1, with TRBD2 matching over 11 bases. Germline V gene lookup returns CDR1 MGHRA and CDR2 YSYEKL. Losses at the gene ends were 2 bases for V and 8 bases for J; bases not matched to a gene: 8. The CDR3 covers 16 residues.

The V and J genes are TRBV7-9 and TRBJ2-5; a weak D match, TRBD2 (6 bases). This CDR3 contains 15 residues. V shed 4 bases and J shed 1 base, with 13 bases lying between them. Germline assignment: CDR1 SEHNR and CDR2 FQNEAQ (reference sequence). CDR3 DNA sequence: TGTGCCAGCAGCTCACTAGGAGGGCGCCAAGAGACCCAGTACTTC. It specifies CASSSLGGRQETQYF.

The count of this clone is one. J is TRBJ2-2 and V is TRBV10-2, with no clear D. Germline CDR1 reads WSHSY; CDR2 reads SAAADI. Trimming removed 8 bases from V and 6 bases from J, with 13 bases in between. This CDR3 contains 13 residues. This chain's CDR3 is CASGLFLSGELFF. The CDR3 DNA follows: TGCGCCAGCGGGCTATTTTTGTCCGGGGAGCTGTTTTTT.

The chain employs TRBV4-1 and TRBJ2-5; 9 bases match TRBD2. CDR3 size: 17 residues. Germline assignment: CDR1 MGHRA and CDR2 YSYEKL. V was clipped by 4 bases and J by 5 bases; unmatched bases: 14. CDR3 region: CASSPWTFSGGSETQYF. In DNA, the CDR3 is TGCGCCAGCAGCCCCTGGACTTTTAGCGGGGGCTCTGAGACCCAGTACTTC.

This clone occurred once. The CDR3 sequence: CASSSPSGSNYNEQFF. The CDR3, as DNA: TGTGCCAGCAGTTCCCCTAGCGGGAGTAACTACAATGAGCAGTTCTTC. This chain uses TRBV7-3 with TRBJ2-1, with TRBD2 identical over 10 bases. Germline trimming cut 6 bases from V and 3 bases from J; bases unmatched to any gene: 8. This CDR3 has 16 residues. Germline CDR1 SGHTA, CDR2 FQGTGA.

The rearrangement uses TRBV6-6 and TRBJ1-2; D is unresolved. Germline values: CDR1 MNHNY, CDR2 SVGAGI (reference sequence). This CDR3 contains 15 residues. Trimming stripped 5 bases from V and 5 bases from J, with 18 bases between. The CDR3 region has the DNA TGTGCCAGCAGTGACGGAACTATAAGAGGTTATGGCTACACCTTC. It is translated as CASSDGTIRGYGYTF.

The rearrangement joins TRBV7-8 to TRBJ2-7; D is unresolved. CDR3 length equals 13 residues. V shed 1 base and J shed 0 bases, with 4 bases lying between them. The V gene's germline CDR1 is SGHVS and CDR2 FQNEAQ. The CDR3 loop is CASSLDHSYEQYF. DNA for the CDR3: TGTGCCAGCAGCTTAGACCACTCCTACGAGCAGTACTTC.

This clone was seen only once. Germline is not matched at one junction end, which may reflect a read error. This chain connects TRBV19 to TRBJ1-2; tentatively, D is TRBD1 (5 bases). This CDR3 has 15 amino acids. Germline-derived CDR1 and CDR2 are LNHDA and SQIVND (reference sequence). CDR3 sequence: CASTSPGRRNYGYTF. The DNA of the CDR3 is TGTGCAAGTACTAGCCCGGGACGCCGAAACTATGGCTACACCTTC.